This TCR beta chain was sequenced for a study of Ad26.COV2.S vaccination and SARS-CoV-2 variants. Study summary: Ad26.COV2.S given intramuscularly, once or twice 56 days apart.

The treatment: about 20 received Ad26.COV2.S at low or high dose, single or two shots; roughly 5 received placebo; per-sample allocation not given. Repertoires come from day 63 after the first vaccine or placebo injection. Profiling relied on immunoSEQ multiplex PCR, and the TCRdb table lists in-frame clones only, not all of them. The sample records 250,000 to 300,000 clones, over 75% being singletons. The germline V gene has CDR1 SGHTA and CDR2 FQGNSA. CDR3 length: 14 amino acids. V gave up 0 bases and J gave up 5 bases, with 8 bases separating them. The chain carries TRBV7-2 and TRBJ2-1, with D perhaps matching TRBD2 (5 bases). The starting material was peripheral blood, obtained in a trial of Ad26.COV2.S vaccine versus placebo. The sequence came from a person aged 18-60 years who received the Ad26.COV2.S COVID-19 vaccine or a placebo. CDR3 loop: CASSLALANNEQFF. The CDR3 DNA reads TGTGCCAGCAGCTTAGCGCTAGCTAACAATGAGCAGTTCTTC.